These T cell receptor beta chains were read from a single sample in a study of follicular helper T cells after annual influenza vaccination. Produced via immunoSEQ multiplex PCR; TCRdb's table is partial and in-frame only. The sample has about 15,000 clones; 84% are singletons. Sequencing was performed on CXCR5+ CD38- circulating T follicular helper cells from blood, taken 7 days after influenza vaccination. All receptors come from an adult who received the influenza vaccine. Both conserved end residues are part of each CDR3. A D gene is named only where the DNA matches it firmly. A row's size may be missing; if present it is once, few, many or a size class.

d_gene: -
len: 13
abundance: -
j_gene: TRBJ1-1
v_gene: TRBV6-1
CDR3aa: CASNLRVNTEAFF
CDR3nt: TGTGCCAGCAATCTCAGGGTGAACACTGAAGCTTTCTTT

d_gene: TRBD1
len: 15
abundance: -
j_gene: TRBJ2-3
v_gene: TRBV5-1
CDR3aa: CASSPGTGKADTQYF
CDR3nt: TGCGCCAGCAGTCCCGGGACAGGAAAGGCAGATACGCAGTATTTT

d_gene: TRBD1
len: 15
abundance: -
j_gene: TRBJ2-1
v_gene: TRBV7-2
CDR3aa: CASSLPRTGYNEQFF
CDR3nt: TGTGCCAGCAGCTTACCCCGGACAGGCTACAATGAGCAGTTCTTC

d_gene: -
len: 16
abundance: -
j_gene: TRBJ2-1
v_gene: TRBV10-3
CDR3aa: CAISESWEKAFNEQFF
CDR3nt: TGTGCCATCAGTGAGTCGTGGGAGAAAGCCTTCAATGAGCAGTTCTTC

d_gene: TRBD1
len: 15
abundance: -
j_gene: TRBJ1-3
v_gene: TRBV7-9
CDR3aa: CASSMNRGLGNTIYF
CDR3nt: TGTGCCAGCAGCATGAACAGGGGGCTAGGAAACACCATATATTTT

d_gene: -
len: 15
abundance: few
j_gene: TRBJ1-5
v_gene: TRBV7-9
CDR3aa: CASSLASLSNQPQHF
CDR3nt: TGTGCCAGCAGCTTAGCGTCCCTTAGCAATCAGCCCCAGCATTTT

d_gene: -
len: 13
abundance: -
j_gene: TRBJ2-1
v_gene: TRBV7-3
CDR3aa: CASSLPLANEQFF
CDR3nt: TGTGCCAGCAGCTTGCCACTAGCCAATGAGCAGTTCTTC

d_gene: TRBD1
len: 14
abundance: -
j_gene: TRBJ2-7
v_gene: TRBV5-4
CDR3aa: CASRTGQGNSEQYF
CDR3nt: TGTGCCAGCAGGACGGGACAGGGGAATTCCGAGCAGTACTTC

d_gene: TRBD1
len: 16
abundance: -
j_gene: TRBJ1-2
v_gene: TRBV7-8
CDR3aa: CASSSTGQGFGGGYTF
CDR3nt: TGTGCCAGCAGCTCTACGGGACAGGGTTTCGGCGGCGGCTACACCTTC

d_gene: TRBD1
len: 16
abundance: -
j_gene: TRBJ2-2
v_gene: TRBV6-1
CDR3aa: CASSAPQGAYTGELFF
CDR3nt: TGTGCCAGCAGTGCGCCACAGGGGGCGTACACCGGGGAGCTGTTTTTT

d_gene: -
len: 15
abundance: -
j_gene: TRBJ1-6
v_gene: TRBV6-6
CDR3aa: CASSSNIGGRSPLHF
CDR3nt: TGTGCCAGCAGTTCCAACATCGGCGGTCGGTCACCCCTCCACTTT

d_gene: TRBD1
len: 13
abundance: few
j_gene: TRBJ1-3
v_gene: TRBV5-4
CDR3aa: CASRPDRGDTIYF
CDR3nt: TGTGCCAGCAGACCCGACAGGGGCGACACCATATATTTT

d_gene: TRBD1
len: 15
abundance: -
j_gene: TRBJ1-5
v_gene: TRBV6-6
CDR3aa: CASSLTGGNNQPQHF
CDR3nt: TGTGCCAGCAGTTTGACAGGGGGAAACAATCAGCCCCAGCATTTT

d_gene: TRBD1
len: 15
abundance: -
j_gene: TRBJ1-5
v_gene: TRBV13
CDR3aa: CASSGTDRGNQPQHF
CDR3nt: TGTGCCAGCAGCGGAACGGACAGGGGCAATCAGCCCCAGCATTTT

d_gene: -
len: 14
abundance: -
j_gene: TRBJ1-6
v_gene: TRBV28
CDR3aa: CASSFGQSNSPLHF
CDR3nt: TGTGCCAGCAGTTTCGGACAGTCTAATTCACCCCTCCACTTT

d_gene: -
len: 13
abundance: -
j_gene: TRBJ1-5
v_gene: TRBV19
CDR3aa: CASSISGAQPQHF
CDR3nt: TGTGCCAGTAGTATTTCAGGGGCTCAGCCCCAGCATTTT

d_gene: TRBD1
len: 15
abundance: few
j_gene: TRBJ1-3
v_gene: TRBV10-3
CDR3aa: CAISRTGLSGNTIYF
CDR3nt: TGTGCCATCAGCCGGACAGGTCTATCTGGAAACACCATATATTTT

d_gene: -
len: 14
abundance: once
j_gene: TRBJ2-1
v_gene: TRBV7-3
CDR3aa: CASSSPTESGKQFF
CDR3nt: TGTGCCAGCAGCTCCCCGACCGAATCCGGGAAGCAGTTCTTC

d_gene: -
len: 16
abundance: -
j_gene: TRBJ2-6
v_gene: TRBV28
CDR3aa: CASRVSLGAGANVLTF
CDR3nt: TGTGCCAGCAGAGTTTCCCTCGGTGCTGGGGCCAACGTCCTGACTTTC

d_gene: TRBD2
len: 16
abundance: -
j_gene: TRBJ2-5
v_gene: TRBV5-5
CDR3aa: CASSLRTSGGKETQYF
CDR3nt: TGTGCCAGCAGCTTGAGGACTAGCGGGGGCAAAGAGACCCAGTACTTC

d_gene: -
len: 15
abundance: -
j_gene: TRBJ1-2
v_gene: TRBV7-9
CDR3aa: CASSSFRTLGDGYTF
CDR3nt: TGTGCCAGCAGCTCATTCCGGACTCTTGGTGATGGCTACACCTTC

d_gene: TRBD2
len: 18
abundance: -
j_gene: TRBJ2-2
v_gene: TRBV2
CDR3aa: CASKSELAGGWDTGELFF
CDR3nt: TGTGCCAGCAAGTCAGAACTAGCGGGAGGGTGGGACACCGGGGAGCTGTTTTTT

d_gene: TRBD2
len: 14
abundance: -
j_gene: TRBJ2-1
v_gene: TRBV10-2
CDR3aa: CASKRRGDYNEQFF
CDR3nt: TGCGCCAGCAAGCGGCGGGGGGACTACAATGAGCAGTTCTTC

d_gene: -
len: 16
abundance: -
j_gene: TRBJ2-7
v_gene: TRBV5-6
CDR3aa: CASSYKGQIANYEQYF
CDR3nt: TGTGCCAGCAGCTATAAAGGACAGATTGCCAACTACGAGCAGTACTTC

d_gene: -
len: 13
abundance: -
j_gene: TRBJ1-3
v_gene: TRBV10-3
CDR3aa: CAISGPVGNTIYF
CDR3nt: TGTGCCATCTCTGGGCCGGTTGGAAACACCATATATTTT

d_gene: -
len: 14
abundance: -
j_gene: TRBJ1-3
v_gene: TRBV5-1
CDR3aa: CTSSLEGGGNTIYF
CDR3nt: TGCACCAGCAGCTTGGAAGGGGGTGGAAACACCATATATTTT

d_gene: -
len: 14
abundance: once
j_gene: TRBJ2-7
v_gene: TRBV5-1
CDR3aa: CASSLTGATNEQYF
CDR3nt: TGCGCCAGCAGCTTGACGGGAGCCACCAACGAGCAGTACTTC

d_gene: -
len: 14
abundance: -
j_gene: TRBJ1-6
v_gene: TRBV4-2
CDR3aa: CASSPTRTDSPLHF
CDR3nt: TGTGCCAGCAGCCCAACTAGGACAGATTCACCCCTCCACTTT

d_gene: TRBD1
len: 15
abundance: -
j_gene: TRBJ1-5
v_gene: TRBV19
CDR3aa: CASSIGDSWSGAQHF
CDR3nt: TGTGCCAGTAGTATAGGGGACAGCTGGTCTGGGGCCCAGCATTTT

d_gene: -
len: 17
abundance: -
j_gene: TRBJ2-3
v_gene: TRBV7-9
CDR3aa: CASSLGGRLGAGDTQYF
CDR3nt: TGTGCCAGCAGCCTCGGGGGGCGGTTAGGGGCCGGAGATACGCAGTATTTT

d_gene: TRBD1
len: 16
abundance: -
j_gene: TRBJ2-5
v_gene: TRBV7-8
CDR3aa: CASDRTGAFLQETQYF
CDR3nt: TGTGCCAGCGATCGTACAGGGGCGTTCCTCCAAGAGACCCAGTACTTC

d_gene: TRBD1
len: 15
abundance: -
j_gene: TRBJ1-5
v_gene: TRBV18
CDR3aa: CASSPPGTGNQPQHF
CDR3nt: TGTGCCAGCTCACCACCGGGGACAGGCAATCAGCCCCAGCATTTT

d_gene: TRBD1
len: 15
abundance: -
j_gene: TRBJ1-2
v_gene: TRBV19
CDR3aa: CASSSRTGANYGYTF
CDR3nt: TGTGCCAGTAGTTCACGGACAGGGGCAAACTATGGCTACACCTTC

d_gene: TRBD2
len: 18
abundance: -
j_gene: TRBJ2-2
v_gene: TRBV19
CDR3aa: CASSIGGLAGTNTGELFF
CDR3nt: TGTGCCAGTAGTATAGGGGGACTAGCGGGGACGAACACCGGGGAGCTGTTTTTT

d_gene: -
len: 16
abundance: -
j_gene: TRBJ2-7
v_gene: TRBV15
CDR3aa: CATSRAGAGAVYEQYF
CDR3nt: TGTGCCACCAGCAGAGCCGGTGCAGGGGCGGTGTACGAGCAGTACTTC

d_gene: TRBD2
len: 15
abundance: -
j_gene: TRBJ2-1
v_gene: TRBV7-2
CDR3aa: CASSLASTSGHEQFF
CDR3nt: TGTGCCAGCAGCTTAGCCTCGACTAGCGGCCATGAGCAGTTCTTC